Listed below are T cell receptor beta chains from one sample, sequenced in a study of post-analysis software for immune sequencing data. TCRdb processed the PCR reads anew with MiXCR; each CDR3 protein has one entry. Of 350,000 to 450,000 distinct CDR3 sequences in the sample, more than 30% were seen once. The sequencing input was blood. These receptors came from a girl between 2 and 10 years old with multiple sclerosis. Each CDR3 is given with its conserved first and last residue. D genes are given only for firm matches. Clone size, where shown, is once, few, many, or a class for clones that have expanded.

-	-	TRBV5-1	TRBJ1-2	CASSLSHRDYGYTF	TGCGCCAGCAGCTTGTCCCACAGGGACTATGGCTACACCTTC
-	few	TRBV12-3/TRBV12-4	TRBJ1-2	CASSFGQRINGYTF	TGTGCCAGCAGTTTTGGTCAGCGAATAAATGGCTACACCTTC
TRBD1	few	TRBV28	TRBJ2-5	CASSSRTGTGQGETQYF	TGTGCCAGCAGTTCCAGGACAGGCACCGGGCAAGGAGAGACCCAGTACTTC
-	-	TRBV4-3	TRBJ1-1	CASSQDWQVNTEAFF	TGCGCCAGCAGCCAAGATTGGCAGGTGAACACTGAAGCTTTCTTT
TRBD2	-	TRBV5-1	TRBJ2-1	CASSLYSGRLNEQFF	TGCGCCAGCAGCTTGTATAGCGGGAGGTTAAATGAGCAGTTCTTC
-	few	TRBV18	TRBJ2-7	CASSPDPGYEQYF	TGTGCCAGCTCACCCGACCCAGGCTACGAGCAGTACTTC
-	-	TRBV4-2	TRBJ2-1	CASSQWTVSDEQFF	TGTGCCAGCAGCCAATGGACAGTAAGCGATGAGCAGTTCTTC
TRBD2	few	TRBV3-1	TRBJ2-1	CASSQVTGLAGDEQFF	TGTGCCAGCAGCCAAGTTACGGGACTAGCGGGAGATGAGCAGTTCTTC
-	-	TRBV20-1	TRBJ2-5	CSASGAVGIQETQYF	TGCAGTGCTAGTGGGGCGGTAGGAATACAAGAGACCCAGTACTTC
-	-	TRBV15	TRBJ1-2	CATSRAGRGYTF	TGTGCCACCAGCAGAGCCGGTCGTGGCTACACCTTC
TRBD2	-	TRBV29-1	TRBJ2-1	CSVELPGLEGNEQFF	TGCAGCGTAGAACTTCCGGGACTAGAGGGCAATGAGCAGTTCTTC
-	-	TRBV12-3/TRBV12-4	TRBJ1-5	CASSFLVIQPQHF	TGTGCCAGCAGTTTCCTGGTTATTCAGCCCCAGCATTTT
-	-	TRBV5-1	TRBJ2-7	CASSFQGLHEQYF	TGCGCCAGCAGCTTCCAGGGGTTGCACGAGCAGTACTTC
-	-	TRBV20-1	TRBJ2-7	CSARDTRMGNYEQYF	TGCAGTGCTAGAGATACGCGGATGGGGAACTACGAGCAGTACTTC
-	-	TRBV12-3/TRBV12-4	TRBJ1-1	CASSGRAGRSEAFF	TGTGCCAGCAGTGGCCGGGCGGGAAGAAGTGAAGCTTTCTTT
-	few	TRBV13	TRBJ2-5	CASSLGVGAWQETQYF	TGTGCCAGCAGCTTAGGAGTGGGAGCTTGGCAAGAGACCCAGTACTTC
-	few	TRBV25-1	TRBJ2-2	CASRGQLSNTGELFF	TGTGCCAGCAGAGGACAGTTGTCGAACACCGGGGAGCTGTTTTTT
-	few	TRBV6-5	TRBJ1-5	CASSPKIGGGNQPQHF	TGTGCCAGCAGCCCTAAGATCGGGGGAGGCAATCAGCCCCAGCATTTT
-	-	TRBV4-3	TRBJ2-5	CASSQDARRARETQYF	TGCGCCAGCAGCCAAGATGCGCGACGAGCACGGGAGACCCAGTACTTC
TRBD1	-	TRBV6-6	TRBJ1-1	CASIISGGRTEAFF	TGTGCCAGTATCATTTCAGGGGGCCGGACTGAAGCTTTCTTT
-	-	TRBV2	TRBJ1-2	CASSERGALDYGYTF	TGTGCCAGCAGTGAGAGGGGGGCCCTAGACTATGGCTACACCTTC
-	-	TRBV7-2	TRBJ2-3	CASSFPGGTAQYF	TGTGCCAGCAGCTTCCCAGGAGGGACTGCGCAGTATTTT
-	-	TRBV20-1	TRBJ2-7	CSAPGDPYEQYF	TGCAGTGCCCCGGGGGATCCCTACGAGCAGTACTTC
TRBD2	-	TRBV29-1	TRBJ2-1	CSVLIAGEGSEQFF	TGCAGCGTTTTAATTGCCGGGGAGGGAAGTGAGCAGTTCTTC
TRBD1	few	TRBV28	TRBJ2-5	CASSWDRDGETQYF	TGTGCCAGCAGTTGGGACAGGGATGGAGAGACCCAGTACTTC
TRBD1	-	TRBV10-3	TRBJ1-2	CAIREQGTGYTF	TGTGCCATCAGGGAACAGGGGACTGGCTACACCTTC
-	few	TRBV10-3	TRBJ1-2	CATQAAGEDYGYTF	TGTGCCACCCAGGCAGCAGGGGAAGACTATGGCTACACCTTC
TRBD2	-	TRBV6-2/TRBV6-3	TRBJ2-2	CASSYSTNLAGVTGELFF	TGTGCCAGCAGTTACTCGACAAATTTGGCGGGAGTCACCGGGGAGCTGTTTTTT
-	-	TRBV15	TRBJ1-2	CATSRDRQFLYGYTF	TGTGCCACCAGCAGAGATCGACAGTTTTTGTATGGCTACACCTTC
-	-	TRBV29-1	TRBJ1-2	CSVDRGLNYGYTF	TGCAGCGTTGATCGGGGGCTGAACTATGGCTACACCTTC
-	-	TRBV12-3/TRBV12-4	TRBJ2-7	CASSLAYYEQYF	TGTGCCAGCAGTTTAGCCTACTACGAGCAGTACTTC
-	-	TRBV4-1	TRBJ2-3	CASSQGIAVSTDTQYF	TGCGCCAGCAGCCAAGGGATAGCGGTGAGCACAGATACGCAGTATTTT
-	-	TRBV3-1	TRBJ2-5	CASSPNPDRTQETQYF	TGTGCCAGCAGCCCTAACCCGGACCGTACCCAAGAGACCCAGTACTTC
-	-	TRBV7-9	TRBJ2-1	CASSLRVDEQFF	TGTGCCAGCAGCTTAAGAGTCGATGAGCAGTTCTTC
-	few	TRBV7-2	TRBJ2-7	CASSFGQPNSYEQYF	TGTGCCAGCAGCTTCGGTCAGCCAAACTCCTACGAGCAGTACTTC
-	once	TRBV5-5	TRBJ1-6	CASSLGRLNSPLHF	TGTGCCAGCAGTCTGGGAAGGCTCAATTCACCCCTCCACTTT
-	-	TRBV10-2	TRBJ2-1	CASIARDKSYEQFF	TGCGCCAGCATAGCCCGGGACAAATCCTACGAGCAGTTCTTC
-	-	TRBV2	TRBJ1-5	CASSEGERVPPYQPQHF	TGTGCCAGCAGTGAGGGCGAAAGGGTCCCACCCTATCAGCCCCAGCATTTT
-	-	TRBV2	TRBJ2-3	CASSELLGLVVRTPADTQYF	TGTGCCAGCAGTGAACTCTTAGGGCTAGTCGTTAGAACGCCCGCAGATACGCAGTATTTT
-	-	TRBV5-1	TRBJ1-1	CASSWYKGAEAFF	TGCGCCAGCAGCTGGTACAAGGGGGCTGAAGCTTTCTTT
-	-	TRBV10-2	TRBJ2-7	CASSDGDGGRVYEQYF	TGCGCCAGCAGTGATGGAGACGGGGGGCGCGTTTACGAGCAGTACTTC
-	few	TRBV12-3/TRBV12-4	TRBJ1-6	CASSLVTVDSPLHF	TGTGCCAGCAGTTTAGTGACGGTGGATTCACCCCTCCACTTT
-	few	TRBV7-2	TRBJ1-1	CASSFIHGRNTEAFF	TGTGCCAGCAGCTTTATCCACGGACGGAACACTGAAGCTTTCTTT
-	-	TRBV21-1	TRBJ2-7	CASSKSFPGLVYEQYF	TGTGCCAGCAGCAAATCATTTCCGGGCCTAGTCTACGAGCAGTACTTC
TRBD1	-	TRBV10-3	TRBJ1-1	CATTDRDPTEAFF	TGTGCCACCACCGACAGGGACCCCACTGAAGCTTTCTTT
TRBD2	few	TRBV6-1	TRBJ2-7	CASSPEAPGLADSYEQYF	TGTGCCAGCAGTCCCGAAGCTCCGGGACTAGCGGACTCCTACGAGCAGTACTTC
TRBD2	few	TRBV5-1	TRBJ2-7	CASSGGETYEQYF	TGCGCCAGCAGCGGGGGGGAAACCTACGAGCAGTACTTC
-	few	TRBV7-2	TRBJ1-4	CASSLGLLSNEKLFF	TGTGCCAGCAGCTTAGGACTGCTCTCTAATGAAAAACTGTTTTTT
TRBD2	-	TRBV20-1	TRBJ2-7	CSARDGGTRDYEQYF	TGCAGTGCTAGAGATGGCGGGACTAGGGATTACGAGCAGTACTTC
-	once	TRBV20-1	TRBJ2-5	CSARGQTQETQYF	TGCAGTGCTAGGGGTCAGACACAAGAGACCCAGTACTTC
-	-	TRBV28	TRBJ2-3	CASSHPPAFGADTQYF	TGTGCCAGCAGTCACCCCCCGGCCTTCGGTGCAGATACGCAGTATTTT